This T cell receptor (beta chain) was obtained from a study of response to subunit inactivated influenza vaccine. The study's findings and limits: Authors suggested each seasonal influenza vaccination recruits few new T cells.

This CDR3 has 13 residues. V was shortened by 0 bases and J by 10 bases, with 10 bases between the two germline ends. Germline V CDR1 and CDR2: LGHDT, YNNKEL (reference sequence). This clonotype was picked up a small number of times. As yet, its antigen is unknown. A single record per CDR3 protein comes from TCRdb applying MiXCR to the RT-PCR reads. The table lists about 780,000 distinct CDR3 sequences, about a fifth of them singletons. The input for sequencing was PBMCs from blood, taken 4 to 6 days after vaccination. This TCR was sampled from a man aged 45-65 years who received an inactivated influenza vaccine. The rearrangement links TRBV3-1 to TRBJ2-1; the D is unclear. As DNA, the CDR3 is TGTGCCAGCAGCCAAGATCCCGGTTGGGAGCAGTTCTTC. Protein product: CASSQDPGWEQFF.